Following are 20 T cell receptor beta chains from one sample sequenced in a study of post-analysis software for immune sequencing data. Researchers reported that TCR beta cDNA libraries carried unique molecular identifiers. TCRdb reprocessed the PCR reads with MiXCR, giving one entry per CDR3 protein. This table has roughly 800,000 distinct CDR3 sequences, 25% to 30% appearing once. The antigens of these receptors remain unknown. Whole-study findings and limits: Controls showed lower frequencies than patients for 4 or 5 TRBV segments, and TRBV5-6, TRBV5-1 and TRBV20-1 were among these.

Sequenced: blood. The receptors were sampled from a girl aged 10 to 17 with multiple sclerosis.

Note on this clonotype: The junction departs from the called germline gene at one end, perhaps through a read error. The CDR3 protein is CASSFGTGRERLFF. The CDR3 region has the DNA TGCGCCAGCAGCTTCGGGACAGGGCGGGAAAGACTGTTTTTT. The rearrangement links TRBV5-1 to TRBJ1-4; 9 nucleotides match TRBD1. The CDR3 is made up of 14 amino acids. Germline values: CDR1 SGHRS, CDR2 YFSETQ.

This clonotype has only a few counts. The chain couples TRBV9 to TRBJ2-5, with D perhaps matching TRBD1 (5 bases). From germline, CDR1 is SGDLS and CDR2 YYNGEE. This CDR3 spans 15 amino acids. Trimming pared 0 bases from V and 2 bases from J, leaving 11 bases between. The CDR3 DNA sequence: TGTGCCAGCAGCGTAGGGACACTTACTCAAGAGACCCAGTACTTC. Its translation is CASSVGTLTQETQYF.

As regards this clonotype: At one of its ends the junction is not consistent with the germline gene, which may arise from a read error. The chain employs TRBV27 and TRBJ2-7, with 8 bases that match TRBD2. The CDR3 runs 14 residues. Per germline, CDR1 MNHEY and CDR2 SMNVEV (reference sequence). CDR3 nucleotide sequence: TGTGCCAGCAGTGATGAGCGGGAGAGCTACGTGCAGTACTTC. Translation gives CASSDERESYVQYF.

This clonotype was found a few times. The V and J genes are TRBV20-1 and TRBJ2-3, with unresolved D. V gave up 3 bases and J gave up 5 bases, with 9 bases separating them. Per germline, CDR1 DFQATT and CDR2 SNEGSKA (reference sequence). This CDR3 is 12 amino acids long. The CDR3 is CSARVLGDTQYF. The CDR3 DNA reads TGCAGTGCTAGGGTCCTAGGAGATACGCAGTATTTT.

This clonotype was counted only a few times. This rearrangement joins TRBV28 to TRBJ2-5; a possible D gene is TRBD2 (5 bases). CDR1 MDHEN and CDR2 SYDVKM come from the germline V gene. The CDR3 length is 15 residues. V gave up 3 bases and J gave up 2 bases, with 13 bases separating them. The CDR3 spells CASSLRATRQETQYF. CDR3 nucleotides: TGTGCCAGCAGTTTGCGGGCGACTCGACAAGAGACCCAGTACTTC.

This clonotype was counted only a few times. CDR3 in amino acids: CASSHPNEARIGSYNEQFF. The DNA of the CDR3 is TGCGCCAGCAGCCACCCAAACGAGGCCAGGATCGGCTCCTACAATGAGCAGTTCTTC. This sequence joins TRBV4-1 and TRBJ2-1, with D hard to call. Trimming removed 3 bases from V and 0 bases from J, with 21 bases in between. The CDR3 extends over 19 amino acids. CDR1 MGHRA and CDR2 YSYEKL come from the germline V gene.

The genes are TRBV5-8 and TRBJ2-1; no clear D. The ends were cut back, 5 bases at V and 3 bases at J, with 9 bases in the middle. This CDR3 has 13 amino acids. Germline lookup yields CDR1 SGHTS and CDR2 YDEGEE. The CDR3 loop is CASRLDHYNEQFF. CDR3 nucleotides: TGTGCCAGCAGATTAGACCACTACAATGAGCAGTTCTTC.

This chain joins TRBV27 and TRBJ2-3; unclear D gene. The CDR3 runs 16 residues. V lost 5 bases and J lost 1, with 16 bases in between. Germline assignment: CDR1 MNHEY and CDR2 SMNVEV (reference sequence). CDR3 sequence: CASSQVGSIGTDTQYF. As DNA, the CDR3 is TGTGCCAGCAGTCAAGTCGGCTCTATCGGCACAGATACGCAGTATTTT.

This clonotype has a handful of counts. V and J are TRBV3-1 and TRBJ1-6; a possible D gene is TRBD1 (5 bases). The CDR3 covers 15 residues. Trimming left V 3 bases short and J 8 bases short, with 14 bases between. Germline V CDR1 and CDR2: LGHDT, YNNKEL (reference sequence). The CDR3 DNA reads as TGTGCCAGCAGCCAGCCGGGCGGGGGGGATTCACCCCTCCACTTT. Its protein is CASSQPGGGDSPLHF.

This chain uses TRBV20-1 with TRBJ2-5; the match to TRBD2 covers 9 bases. Germline assignment: CDR1 DFQATT and CDR2 SNEGSKA (reference sequence). Unmatched junction bases numbered 7, after V lost 6 bases and J lost 5 bases. The CDR3 is 13 residues long. CDR3 bases: TGCAGTGCCCCGGGTAGCGGGAGTGAGACCCAGTACTTC. Amino acids: CSAPGSGSETQYF.

This clonotype was detected a few times. This sequence joins TRBV7-2 and TRBJ1-6; TRBD1 agrees at 8 bases. Trimming removed 5 bases from V and 7 bases from J; junction bases left unmatched: 4. Germline V gene data show CDR1 as SGHTA and CDR2 as FQGNSA. There are 14 residues in the CDR3. The DNA for the CDR3 is TGTGCCAGCAGCCCAAGGACAGGGAATTCACCCCTCCACTTT. It encodes CASSPRTGNSPLHF.

The V gene is TRBV7-2, the J gene TRBJ2-6; 7 nucleotides agree with TRBD2. Germline V CDR1 and CDR2: SGHTA, FQGNSA. The CDR3 extends over 16 amino acids. The V and J ends lost 3 bases and 1 base, in that order; junction bases with no gene match: 3. The CDR3 loop is CASSLAGVSGANVLTF. The DNA for the CDR3 is TGTGCCAGCAGCTTGGCGGGGGTATCTGGGGCCAACGTCCTGACTTTC.

This sequence joins TRBV7-9 and TRBJ2-7; 8 positions agree with TRBD1. V lost 5 bases to trimming and J lost 1 base; unmatched junction nucleotides: 7. The germline V gene encodes CDR1 SEHNR and CDR2 FQNEAQ (reference sequence). The CDR3 runs 15 residues. CDR3 DNA: TGTGCCAGCAGCCCGCCGGACAGGGTGTCCTACGAGCAGTACTTC. It encodes CASSPPDRVSYEQYF.

In its sample, this clonotype was seen a few times. J is TRBJ1-2 and V is TRBV9; 12 positions match TRBD1. Germline values: CDR1 SGDLS, CDR2 YYNGEE. This CDR3 contains 18 residues. Losses at the gene ends were 3 bases for V and 1 base for J; bases not matched to a gene: 10. CDR3 loop: CASSGRPGQGALNYGYTF. CDR3 sequence (DNA): TGTGCCAGCAGCGGCCGACCGGGACAGGGGGCCCTTAACTATGGCTACACCTTC.

About this clonotype: The junction departs from germline at one end; a sequencing error may be responsible. V and J are TRBV28 and TRBJ2-1; 11 bases are a match to TRBD2. Germline lookup yields CDR1 MDHEN and CDR2 SYDVKM. The CDR3 has 14 amino acids. The CDR3, as DNA: TGTGCCAGCGGATATAGCGGGAGGGCCAGTGAGCAGTTATTC. This encodes CASGYSGRASEQLF. Using reference TRBV28 and TRBJ2-1 for the parts outside the CDR3, the full variable domain is DVKVTQSSRYLVKRTGEKVFLECVQDMDHENMFWYRQDPGLGLRLIYFSYDVKMKEKGDIPEGYSVSREKKERFSLILESASTNQTSMYLCASGYSGRASEQLFGPGTRLTVL.

This clonotype turned up a few times. The rearrangement joins TRBV20-1 to TRBJ2-5, with 8 bases matching TRBD1. V shed 5 bases and J 5 bases; nucleotides not matched to a gene: 7. This CDR3 has 13 amino acids. Germline assignment: CDR1 DFQATT and CDR2 SNEGSKA (reference sequence). The CDR3 DNA reads as TGCAGTGCTTTTCCCCGGGACAGGGAGACCCAGTACTTC. Translation gives CSAFPRDRETQYF.

The CDR3 region is CASSLALGRPNTEAFF. CDR3 nucleotide sequence: TGTGCCAGCAGCTTAGCGCTCGGCAGGCCCAACACTGAAGCTTTCTTT. The rearrangement joins TRBV7-2 to TRBJ1-1; D gene unclear. The V end was cut by 0 bases, the J end by 2 bases, with 13 bases between. Germline CDR1 and CDR2: SGHTA and FQGNSA. The CDR3 is 16 residues long.

The chain joins TRBV11-2 to TRBJ2-5; unclear D gene. CDR1 is SGHAT and CDR2 is FQNNGV in the germline V gene. This CDR3 contains 14 residues. V lost 0 bases to trimming and J lost 3 bases, with 8 bases between them. Here the CDR3 reads CASSLDYREETQYF. CDR3 DNA sequence: TGTGCCAGCAGCTTAGATTATCGCGAAGAGACCCAGTACTTC. The full variable domain, its missing parts supplied by reference TRBV11-2 and TRBJ2-5, is EAGVAQSPRYKIIEKRQSVAFWCNPISGHATLYWYQQILGQGPKLLIQFQNNGVVDDSQLPKDRFSAERLKGVDSTLKIQPAKLEDSAVYLCASSLDYREETQYFGPGTRLLVL.

This clonotype turned up a few times. V and J are TRBV20-1 and TRBJ2-7; the match to TRBD2 covers 8 bases. Losses at the gene ends were 5 bases for V and 7 bases for J; bases not matched to a gene: 13. Germline CDR1 reads DFQATT; CDR2 reads SNEGSKA (reference sequence). CDR3 size: 14 residues. The CDR3 DNA is TGCAGTGCTGGGGGGGGGAGCGGGAGAGTGGAGCAGTACTTC. Its translation is CSAGGGSGRVEQYF.

This clonotype has a handful of counts. V is TRBV13 and J is TRBJ1-2; D remains ambiguous. CDR1 and CDR2 (germline): PRHDT, FYEKMQ (reference sequence). V lost 2 bases to trimming and J lost 8 bases, with 18 bases between them. This CDR3 spans 15 amino acids. The CDR3 bases are TGTGCCAGCAGCTTACTGCAGGACGCCGACGGGGGCTACACCTTC. The encoded protein is CASSLLQDADGGYTF.